The clone carrying this T cell receptor (beta chain) turned up a few times. Its antigen is not identified. There are 11 residues in the CDR3. Germline V gives CDR1 MNHEY, CDR2 SMNVEV (reference sequence). V lost 9 bases and J 2 bases, leaving 8 bases between the germline ends. This record comes from a study of T-cell memory formation after mild COVID-19. Turning to the study itself: Largely, TCR clusters stayed within a single donor. Broader study findings: Memory cells collected pre-infection included some clones that later responded, suggesting cross-reactive memory joined.

Using constant-segment primers, 5'RACE produced TCR alpha and TCR beta cDNA libraries carrying sample barcodes and UMIs. TCRdb re-analysed the 5' RACE reads in MiXCR, keeping a single row per CDR3 protein. The sample has more than 250,000 distinct CDR3 sequences; around 15% are singletons. The sample taken for sequencing was PBMCs or a T cell subset sorted from them (not recorded which). This chain uses TRBV27 with TRBJ2-7; D possibly matches TRBD1 or TRBD2 (5 bases each). The source is a man in his late teens or twenties who had mild COVID-19 (a few samples of this study predate the infection). Cell type and time point are not known. The CDR3 coding sequence is TGTGCCAGTCGGGGCCCCTACGAGCAGTACGTC. This translates into CASRGPYEQYV.